This TCR beta chain is from a study of blood T cell repertoires in COVID-19. Across the whole study: COVID-19 samples, acute and convalescent, were from the United States, Italy and Spain. PBMCs, B-cell-depleted T cells, or T cells were the source of the cDNA or gDNA that made up the material.

Data came from immunoSEQ multiplex PCR; TCRdb stores just in-frame clones and leaves some out. Seen here are 350,000 or so clones, approximately 87% observed once, and the top ten hold roughly a tenth. This CDR3 is 14 amino acids long. The V end was cut by 4 bases, the J end by 1 base, with 10 bases between. CDR1 MNHEY and CDR2 SMNVEV come from the germline V gene (reference sequence). Patients of the Seattle cohort, enrolled during active infection, were followed longitudinally. The sequence derives from a woman in her 30s with COVID-19, enrolled during active disease. This rearrangement joins TRBV27 to TRBJ1-1; tentatively, D is TRBD1 (6 bases). Material for sequencing was peripheral blood. CDR3 nucleotide sequence: TGTGCCAGCAGTTACGGACAGAGGAACACTGAAGCTTTCTTT. Translating gives CASSYGQRNTEAFF.